Below, 6 T cell receptor beta chains from the same sample are listed, as sequenced in a study of T cell changes during pregnancy in multiple sclerosis. Profiled with immunoSEQ multiplex PCR; TCRdb holds only in-frame clones, not every one. The table shows some 90,000 clones, with roughly nine tenths occurring only once. The specimen was peripheral blood, collected in the first trimester of pregnancy. The receptors here all came from a female donor with multiple sclerosis, enrolled in a pregnancy study.

The chain uses TRBV5-5 and TRBJ2-7; 9 bases match TRBD2. Germline V gene sequence: CDR1 SGHKS, CDR2 YYEKEE (reference sequence). V gave up 0 bases and J gave up 6 bases; unmatched junction bases: 7. The CDR3 consists of 15 residues. The CDR3 DNA is TGTGCCAGCAGCTTGGTACCAAGCGGGAGGCTCGAGCAGTACTTC. It yields the protein CASSLVPSGRLEQYF.

The CDR3 region has the DNA TGTGCCAGCACCCCCACAGGGCCGAATCAGCCCCAGCATTTT. Translated, it gives CASTPTGPNQPQHF. The rearrangement joins TRBV27 to TRBJ1-5; D is perhaps TRBD1 (6 bases). Trimming took off 7 bases at V and 4 bases at J, with 14 bases between the two ends. Germline CDR1 and CDR2: MNHEY and SMNVEV (reference sequence). The CDR3 covers 14 residues.

V and J are TRBV10-3 and TRBJ2-6; weak D call: TRBD2 (6 bases). Looked up from germline, CDR1 is ENHRY and CDR2 is SYGVKD. V was pared by 3 bases and J by 4 bases, with 10 bases between. The CDR3 is 15 residues long. Written as DNA, the CDR3 is TGTGCCATCAGTGACGGGGGTACAGGGGCCAACGTCCTGACTTTC. Its translation: CAISDGGTGANVLTF.

V is TRBV5-1 and J is TRBJ2-3; 9 bases fit TRBD2. The CDR3 runs to 17 residues. V lost 0 bases to trimming and J lost 6 bases; unmatched junction nucleotides: 11. Germline CDR1 reads SGHRS; CDR2 reads YFSETQ. CDR3 bases: TGCGCCAGCAGCTTGGCCGGATTAGCGGGAGTGGGGGATACGCAGTATTTT. Protein product: CASSLAGLAGVGDTQYF.

This clone was observed a few times. The chain carries TRBV27 and TRBJ1-2; TRBD1 is a possible D gene (5 bases). Per the germline V gene, CDR1 is MNHEY and CDR2 is SMNVEV (reference sequence). The CDR3 totals 13 residues. V was cut by 4 bases and J by 6 bases, with 12 bases left in between. The CDR3 spells CASSYRGRDGYTF. DNA of the CDR3: TGTGCCAGCAGTTATCGGGGGAGGGATGGCTACACCTTC.

V is TRBV2 and J is TRBJ2-4; 7 nucleotides match TRBD2. The germline CDR1 and CDR2 sequences are SNHLY and FYNNEI. The CDR3 runs to 18 residues. The junction had 9 bases not matched to a gene; V was cut back by 1 base and J by 0 bases. The DNA for the CDR3 is TGTGCCAGCAGTGAAGTGGGGAGCGGGATACTAGCCAAAAACATTCAGTACTTC. Its protein is CASSEVGSGILAKNIQYF.